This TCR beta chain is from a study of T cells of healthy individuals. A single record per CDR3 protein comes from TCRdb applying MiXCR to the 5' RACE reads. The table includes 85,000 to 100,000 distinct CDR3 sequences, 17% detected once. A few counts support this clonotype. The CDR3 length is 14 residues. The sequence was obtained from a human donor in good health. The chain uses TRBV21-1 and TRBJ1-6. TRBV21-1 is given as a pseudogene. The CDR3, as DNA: TGTGCCAGCAGCAAAGGCCTACAGAATTCACCCCTCCACTTT. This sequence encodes CASSKGLQNSPLHF.